The rows below give T cell receptor beta chains drawn from one sample of a study of T cells in localized non-small cell lung cancer. Clones were read by immunoSEQ multiplex PCR, and TCRdb kept only the in-frame ones, dropping some. The sample contains over 30,000 clones, roughly 87% of which appear only once. The sequenced sample was peripheral blood mononuclear cells, obtained before any cancer treatment. These TCRs come from a man aged 35 to 69 with stage III lung adenocarcinoma. The conserved cysteine and the conserved F or W are not part of the CDR3 here.

v_call cdr3_aa
TRBV27 ASSLPGGYEQY
TRBV28 ASSSVLYLAGGEAF
TRBV27 ASTGRVNTEAF
TRBV19 ASSLLGFVKGRQPQH
TRBV6-1 ASSEGKLRDRGQH
TRBV12-5 ASGPPGQSYGYT
TRBV10-3 ATSEYQETQY
TRBV7-9 ASSLAQATDTQY
TRBV19 ASSISEQPQH
TRBV15 ATSRDLRGPFYNEQF
TRBV29-1 SVQRSERTDTQY
TRBV9 ASSVDSGELF
TRBV5-1 ASREGAANEKLF
TRBV6-5 ASSRTGLRNTIY
TRBV6-5 ASRPSTASTDTQY
TRBV6-5 ASRQGWGQPQH
TRBV7-2 ASGTSGYNEQF
TRBV14 ASSQEKAGSSDYEQY
TRBV4-1 ASSQHSAGSSYEQY
TRBV5-5 ASSFQETQY
TRBV19 ASSRDRGFGYT
TRBV5-6 ASSWAGTGSGTDTQY
TRBV7-8 ASSPEQGWGTTEAF
TRBV1 TSSQESRGIPEAF
TRBV6-5 ASSARGALH
TRBV6-5 ASSYRAVPGANVLT
TRBV11-3 ASSSRGDPTGELF
TRBV7-6 ASSPLGGNTEAF
TRBV9 ASSAQGQMNNSPLH
TRBV28 ASSLWGIGGNEQF
TRBV27 ASSFFGEEQY
TRBV5-1 ASSIGPTDTQY